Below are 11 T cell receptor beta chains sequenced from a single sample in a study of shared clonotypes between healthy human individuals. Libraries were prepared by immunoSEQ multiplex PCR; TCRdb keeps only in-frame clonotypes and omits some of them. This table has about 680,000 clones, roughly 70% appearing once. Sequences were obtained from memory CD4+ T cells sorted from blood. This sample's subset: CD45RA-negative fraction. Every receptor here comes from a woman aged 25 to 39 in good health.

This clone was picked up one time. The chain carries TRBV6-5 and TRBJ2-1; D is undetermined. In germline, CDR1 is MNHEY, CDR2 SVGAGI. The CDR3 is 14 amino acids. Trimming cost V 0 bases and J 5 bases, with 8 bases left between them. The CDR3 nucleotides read TGTGCCAGCAGTTACTCGAACAGAAACAATGAGCAGTTCTTC. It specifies CASSYSNRNNEQFF.

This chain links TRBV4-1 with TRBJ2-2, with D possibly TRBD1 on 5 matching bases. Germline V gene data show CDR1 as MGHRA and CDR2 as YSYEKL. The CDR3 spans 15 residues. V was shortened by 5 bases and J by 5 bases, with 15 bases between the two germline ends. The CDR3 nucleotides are TGCGCCAGCAGCAGACCTAACAGGAGAACCGGGGAGCTGTTTTTT. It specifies CASSRPNRRTGELFF.

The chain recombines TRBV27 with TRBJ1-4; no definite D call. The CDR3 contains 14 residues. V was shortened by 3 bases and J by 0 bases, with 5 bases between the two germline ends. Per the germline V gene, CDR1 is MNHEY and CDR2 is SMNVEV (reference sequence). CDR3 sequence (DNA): TGTGCCAGCAGTTTTGGAGCAACTAATGAAAAACTGTTTTTT. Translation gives CASSFGATNEKLFF.

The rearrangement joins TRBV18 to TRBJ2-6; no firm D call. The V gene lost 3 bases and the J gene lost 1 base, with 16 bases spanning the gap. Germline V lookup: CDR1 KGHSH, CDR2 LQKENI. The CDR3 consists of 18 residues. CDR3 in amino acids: CASSPRISATSGANVLTF. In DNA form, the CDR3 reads TGTGCCAGCTCACCGCGTATATCAGCTACTTCTGGGGCCAACGTCCTGACTTTC. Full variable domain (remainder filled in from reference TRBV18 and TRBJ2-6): NAGVMQNPRHLVRRRGQEARLRCSPMKGHSHVYWYRQLPEEGLKFMVYLQKENIIDESGMPKERFSAEFPKEGPSILRIQQVVRGDSAAYFCASSPRISATSGANVLTFGAGSRLTVL.

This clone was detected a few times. CDR3 sequence: CASFLVLGEQYF. CDR3 coding DNA: TGTGCCAGCTTCTTGGTGTTAGGCGAGCAGTACTTC. The V and J genes are TRBV7-8 and TRBJ2-7; the D is unclear. The CDR3 has 12 residues. Trimming shortened V by 8 bases and J by 6 bases, and 14 bases separated the two germline ends. Germline V gives CDR1 SGHVS, CDR2 FQNEAQ.

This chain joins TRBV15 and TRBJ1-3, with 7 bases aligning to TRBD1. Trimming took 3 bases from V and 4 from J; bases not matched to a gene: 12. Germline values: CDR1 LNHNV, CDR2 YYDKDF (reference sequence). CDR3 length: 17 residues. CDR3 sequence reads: CATSSQTGVQAGNTIYF. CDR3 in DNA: TGTGCCACCAGCAGCCAAACAGGGGTTCAGGCCGGAAACACCATATATTTT.

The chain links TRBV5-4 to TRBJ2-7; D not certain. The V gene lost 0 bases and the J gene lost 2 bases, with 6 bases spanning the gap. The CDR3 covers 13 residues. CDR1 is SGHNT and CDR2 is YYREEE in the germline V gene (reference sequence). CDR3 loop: CASSLGGTYEQYF. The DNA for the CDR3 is TGTGCCAGCAGCTTGGGCGGAACCTACGAGCAGTACTTC.

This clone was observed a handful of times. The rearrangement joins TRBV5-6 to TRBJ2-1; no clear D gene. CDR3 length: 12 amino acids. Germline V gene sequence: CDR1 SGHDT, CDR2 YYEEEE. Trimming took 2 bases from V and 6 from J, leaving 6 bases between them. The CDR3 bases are TGTGCCAGCAGCTTCTCTAGCAATGAGCAGTTCTTC. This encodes CASSFSSNEQFF.

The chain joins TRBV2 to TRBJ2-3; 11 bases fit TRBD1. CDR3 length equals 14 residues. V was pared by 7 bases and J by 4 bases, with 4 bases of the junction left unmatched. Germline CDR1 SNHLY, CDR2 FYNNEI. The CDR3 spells CASKPGQGADTQYF. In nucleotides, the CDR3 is TGTGCCAGCAAACCGGGACAGGGGGCAGATACGCAGTATTTT.

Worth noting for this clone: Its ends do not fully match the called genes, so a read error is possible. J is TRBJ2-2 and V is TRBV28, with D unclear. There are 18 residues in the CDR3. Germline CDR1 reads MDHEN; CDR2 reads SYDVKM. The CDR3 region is CASRQDPLWQSNPGELFF. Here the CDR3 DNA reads TGTGCCAGCAGACAAGACCCTCTTTGGCAGTCGAACCCCGGGGAGCTGTTTTTT.

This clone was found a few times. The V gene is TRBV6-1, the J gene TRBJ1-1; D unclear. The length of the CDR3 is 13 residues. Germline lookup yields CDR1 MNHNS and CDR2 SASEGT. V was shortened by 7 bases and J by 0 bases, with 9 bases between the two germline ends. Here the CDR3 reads CASTLGLNTEAFF. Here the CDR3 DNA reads TGTGCCAGCACCCTCGGATTGAACACTGAAGCTTTCTTT.